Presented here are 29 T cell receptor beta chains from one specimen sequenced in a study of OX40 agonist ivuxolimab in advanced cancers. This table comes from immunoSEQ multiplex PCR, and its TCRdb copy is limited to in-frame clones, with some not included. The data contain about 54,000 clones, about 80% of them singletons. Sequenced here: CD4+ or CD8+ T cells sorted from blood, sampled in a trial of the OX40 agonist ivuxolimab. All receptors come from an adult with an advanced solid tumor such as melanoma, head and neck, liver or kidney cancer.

The CDR3 loop reads CASSAWTSGSAGELFF. The CDR3 DNA sequence: TGTGCCAGCAGCGCTTGGACTAGCGGGAGTGCCGGGGAGCTGTTTTTT. The V call is TRBV11-2, the J call TRBJ2-2, with 13 bases lining up with TRBD2. Per germline, CDR1 SGHAT and CDR2 FQNNGV. Unmatched junction bases numbered 6, after V lost 5 bases and J lost 6 bases. CDR3 length: 16 amino acids.

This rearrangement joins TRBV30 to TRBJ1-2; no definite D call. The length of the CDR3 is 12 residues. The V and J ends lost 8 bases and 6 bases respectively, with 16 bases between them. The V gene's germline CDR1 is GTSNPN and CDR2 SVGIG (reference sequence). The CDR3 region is CARGRGWDGYTF. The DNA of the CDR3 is TGTGCCCGCGGCCGGGGATGGGATGGCTACACCTTC.

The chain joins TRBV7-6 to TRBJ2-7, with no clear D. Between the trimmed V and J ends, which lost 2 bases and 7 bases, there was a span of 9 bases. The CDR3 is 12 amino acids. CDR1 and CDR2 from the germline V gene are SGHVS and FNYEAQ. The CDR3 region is CASSLNRWEQYF. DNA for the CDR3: TGTGCCAGCAGCTTAAATCGGTGGGAGCAGTACTTC.

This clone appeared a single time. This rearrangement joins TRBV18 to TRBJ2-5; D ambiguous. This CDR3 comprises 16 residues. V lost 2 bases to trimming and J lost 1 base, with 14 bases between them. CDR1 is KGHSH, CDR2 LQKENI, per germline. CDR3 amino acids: CASSPFLSGSQETQYF. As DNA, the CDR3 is TGTGCCAGCTCACCATTTCTTTCGGGCAGCCAAGAGACCCAGTACTTC. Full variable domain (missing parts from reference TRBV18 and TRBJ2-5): NAGVMQNPRHLVRRRGQEARLRCSPMKGHSHVYWYRQLPEEGLKFMVYLQKENIIDESGMPKERFSAEFPKEGPSILRIQQVVRGDSAAYFCASSPFLSGSQETQYFGPGTRLLVL.

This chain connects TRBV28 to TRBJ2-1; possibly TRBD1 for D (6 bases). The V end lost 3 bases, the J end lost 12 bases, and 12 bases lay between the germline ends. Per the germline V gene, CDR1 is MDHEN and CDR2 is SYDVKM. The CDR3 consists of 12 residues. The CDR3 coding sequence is TGTGCCAGCAGTTTTTTTGGACAGATGCAGTTCTTC. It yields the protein CASSFFGQMQFF.

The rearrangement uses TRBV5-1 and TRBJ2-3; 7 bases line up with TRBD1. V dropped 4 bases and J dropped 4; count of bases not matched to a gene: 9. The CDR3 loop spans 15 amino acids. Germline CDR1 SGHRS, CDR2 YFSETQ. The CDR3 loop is CASSPQGTAADTQYF. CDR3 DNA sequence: TGCGCCAGCAGCCCACAGGGGACCGCTGCAGATACGCAGTATTTT.

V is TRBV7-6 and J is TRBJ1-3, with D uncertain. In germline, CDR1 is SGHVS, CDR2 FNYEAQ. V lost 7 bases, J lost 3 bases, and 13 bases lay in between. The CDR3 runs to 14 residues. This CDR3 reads CASMITEDGNTIYF. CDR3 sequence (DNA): TGTGCCAGCATGATAACAGAAGATGGAAACACCATATATTTT.

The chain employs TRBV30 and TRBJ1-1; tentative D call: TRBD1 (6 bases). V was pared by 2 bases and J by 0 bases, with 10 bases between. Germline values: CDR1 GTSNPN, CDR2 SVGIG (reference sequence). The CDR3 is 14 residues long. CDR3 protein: CAWSSGTLNTEAFF. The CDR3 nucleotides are TGTGCCTGGAGTTCCGGGACATTGAACACTGAAGCTTTCTTT.

The CDR3 nucleotides are TGTGCCAGTAGTCTCCGGACTAGCGGGAGGGTAGATACGCAGTATTTT. Encoded protein: CASSLRTSGRVDTQYF. V usage is TRBV19 and J usage is TRBJ2-3, with 15 bases fitting TRBD2. This CDR3 comprises 16 residues. Germline V lookup: CDR1 LNHDA, CDR2 SQIVND (reference sequence). After removal of 5 bases from V and 5 bases from J, the junction contained 5 bases not matched to a gene.

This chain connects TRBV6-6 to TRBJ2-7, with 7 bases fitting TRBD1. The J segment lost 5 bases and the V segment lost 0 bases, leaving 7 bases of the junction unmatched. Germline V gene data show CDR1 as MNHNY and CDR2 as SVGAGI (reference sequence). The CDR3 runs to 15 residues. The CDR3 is CASSYSRQGVHEQYF. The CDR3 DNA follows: TGTGCCAGCAGTTACTCGCGACAGGGTGTCCACGAGCAGTACTTC.

CDR3 residues: CASSAPDRAWGYTF. For the CDR3, the DNA is TGTGCCAGCAGCGCGCCGGACAGGGCATGGGGCTACACCTTC. V and J are TRBV9 and TRBJ1-2; TRBD1 aligns across 8 bases. This CDR3 is built from 14 residues. V lost 3 bases and J lost 8; bases outside the gene matches: 9. The germline V gene encodes CDR1 SGDLS and CDR2 YYNGEE.

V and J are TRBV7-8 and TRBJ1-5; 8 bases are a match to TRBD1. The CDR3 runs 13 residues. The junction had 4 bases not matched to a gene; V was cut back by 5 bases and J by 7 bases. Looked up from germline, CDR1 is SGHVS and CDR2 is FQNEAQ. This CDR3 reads CASSHDRGQPQHF. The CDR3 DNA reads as TGTGCCAGCAGCCATGACAGGGGCCAGCCCCAGCATTTT.

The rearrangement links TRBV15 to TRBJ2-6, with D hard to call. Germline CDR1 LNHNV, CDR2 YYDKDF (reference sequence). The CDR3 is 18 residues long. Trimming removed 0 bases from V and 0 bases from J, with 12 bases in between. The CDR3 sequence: CATSRDGRRSSGANVLTF. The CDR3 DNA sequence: TGTGCCACCAGCAGAGACGGCAGGCGCAGCTCTGGGGCCAACGTCCTGACTTTC.

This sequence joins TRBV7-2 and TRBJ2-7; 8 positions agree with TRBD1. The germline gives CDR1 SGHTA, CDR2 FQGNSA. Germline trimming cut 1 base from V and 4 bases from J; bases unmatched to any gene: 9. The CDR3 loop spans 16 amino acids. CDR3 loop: CASSLDGTGIPYEQYF. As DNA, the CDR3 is TGTGCCAGCAGCTTAGACGGGACAGGCATTCCTTACGAGCAGTACTTC.

This chain's CDR3 is CASSVAPLQGVGYEQYF. DNA for the CDR3: TGTGCCAGCAGCGTAGCACCTTTGCAGGGGGTAGGCTACGAGCAGTACTTC. The V call is TRBV9, the J call TRBJ2-7; 7 bases line up with TRBD1. With V trimmed by 0 bases and J by 3 bases, 12 bases remained unmatched. The CDR3 has 17 residues. Germline CDR1 SGDLS, CDR2 YYNGEE.

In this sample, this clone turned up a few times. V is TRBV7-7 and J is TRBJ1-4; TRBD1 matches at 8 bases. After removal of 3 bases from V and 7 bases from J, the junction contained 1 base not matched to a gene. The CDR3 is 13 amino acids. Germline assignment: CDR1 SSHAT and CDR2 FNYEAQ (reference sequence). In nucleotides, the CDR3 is TGTGCCAGCAGCTTCGGGACAGGTGAAAAACTGTTTTTT. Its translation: CASSFGTGEKLFF.

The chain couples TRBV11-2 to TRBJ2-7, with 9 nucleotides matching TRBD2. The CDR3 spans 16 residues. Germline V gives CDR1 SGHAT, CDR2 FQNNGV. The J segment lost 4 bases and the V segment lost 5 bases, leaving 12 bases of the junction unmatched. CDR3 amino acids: CASSLMRGGGPYEQYF. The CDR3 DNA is TGTGCCAGCAGCCTCATGCGGGGGGGAGGGCCTTACGAGCAGTACTTC. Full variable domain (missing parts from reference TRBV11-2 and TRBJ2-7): EAGVAQSPRYKIIEKRQSVAFWCNPISGHATLYWYQQILGQGPKLLIQFQNNGVVDDSQLPKDRFSAERLKGVDSTLKIQPAKLEDSAVYLCASSLMRGGGPYEQYFGPGTRLTVT.

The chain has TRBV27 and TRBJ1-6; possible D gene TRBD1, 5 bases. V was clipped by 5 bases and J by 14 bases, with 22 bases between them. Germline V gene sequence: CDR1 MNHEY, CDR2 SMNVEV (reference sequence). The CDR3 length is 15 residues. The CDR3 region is CASSRAGTSILALHF. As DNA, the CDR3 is TGTGCCAGCAGTCGAGCCGGGACCTCAATTCTGGCCCTCCACTTT.

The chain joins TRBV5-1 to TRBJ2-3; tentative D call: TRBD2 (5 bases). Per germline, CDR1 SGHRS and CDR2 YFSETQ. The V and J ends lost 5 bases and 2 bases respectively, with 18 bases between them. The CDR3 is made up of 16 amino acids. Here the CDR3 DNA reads TGCGCCAGCAGTCTGAGCGGTCTCAAGGACACAGATACGCAGTATTTT. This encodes CASSLSGLKDTDTQYF.

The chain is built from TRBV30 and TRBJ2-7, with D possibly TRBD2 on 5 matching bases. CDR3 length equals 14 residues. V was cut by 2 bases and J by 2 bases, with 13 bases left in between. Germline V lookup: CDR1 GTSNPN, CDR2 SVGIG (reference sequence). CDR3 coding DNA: TGTGCCTGGAGTCCGGGAAGTATCGCCTACGAGCAGTACTTC. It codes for CAWSPGSIAYEQYF.

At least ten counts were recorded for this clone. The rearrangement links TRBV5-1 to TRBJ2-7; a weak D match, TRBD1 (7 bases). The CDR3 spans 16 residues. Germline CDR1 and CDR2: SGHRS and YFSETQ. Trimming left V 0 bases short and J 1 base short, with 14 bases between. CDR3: CASSLDAGGGSYEQYF. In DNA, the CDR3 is TGCGCCAGCAGCTTGGACGCAGGGGGAGGTTCCTACGAGCAGTACTTC.

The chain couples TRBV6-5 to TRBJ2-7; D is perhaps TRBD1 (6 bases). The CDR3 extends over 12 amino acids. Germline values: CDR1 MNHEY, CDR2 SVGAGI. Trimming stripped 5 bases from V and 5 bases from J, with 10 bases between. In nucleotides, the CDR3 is TGTGCCAGCAGTAGAGGGGGTAACGAGCAGTACTTC. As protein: CASSRGGNEQYF.

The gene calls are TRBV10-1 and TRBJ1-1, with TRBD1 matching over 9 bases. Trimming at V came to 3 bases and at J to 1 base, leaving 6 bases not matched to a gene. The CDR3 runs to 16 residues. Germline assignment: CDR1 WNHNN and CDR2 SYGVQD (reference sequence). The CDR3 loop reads CASSESYRGPNTEAFF. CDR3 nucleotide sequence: TGCGCCAGCAGTGAATCGTACAGGGGGCCGAACACTGAAGCTTTCTTT.

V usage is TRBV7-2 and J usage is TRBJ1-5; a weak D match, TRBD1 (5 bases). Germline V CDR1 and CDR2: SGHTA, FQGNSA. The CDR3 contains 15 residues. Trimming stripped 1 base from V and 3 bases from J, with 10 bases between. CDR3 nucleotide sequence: TGTGCCAGCAGCTTAGAGCAGGGATACAATCAGCCCCAGCATTTT. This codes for CASSLEQGYNQPQHF.

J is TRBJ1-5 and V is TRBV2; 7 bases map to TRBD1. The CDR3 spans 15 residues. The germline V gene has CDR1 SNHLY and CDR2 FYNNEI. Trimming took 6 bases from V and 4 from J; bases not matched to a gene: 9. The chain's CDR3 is CASRHPTGVNQPQHF. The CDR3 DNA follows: TGTGCCAGCAGACACCCCACAGGGGTAAATCAGCCCCAGCATTTT.

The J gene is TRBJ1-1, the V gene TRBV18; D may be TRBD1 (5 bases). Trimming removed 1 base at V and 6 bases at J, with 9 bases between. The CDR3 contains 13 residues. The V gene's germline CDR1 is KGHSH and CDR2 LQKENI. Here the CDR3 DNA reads TGTGCCAGCTCACCACTGGCGGGGGCTGAAGCTTTCTTT. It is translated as CASSPLAGAEAFF.

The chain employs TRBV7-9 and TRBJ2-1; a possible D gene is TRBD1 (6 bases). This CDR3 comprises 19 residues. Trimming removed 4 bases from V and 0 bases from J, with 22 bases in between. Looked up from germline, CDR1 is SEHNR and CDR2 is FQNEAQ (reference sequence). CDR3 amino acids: CASSSPTLSKGGSYNEQFF. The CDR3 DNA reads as TGTGCCAGCAGCTCCCCGACTCTCTCAAAAGGGGGCTCCTACAATGAGCAGTTCTTC.

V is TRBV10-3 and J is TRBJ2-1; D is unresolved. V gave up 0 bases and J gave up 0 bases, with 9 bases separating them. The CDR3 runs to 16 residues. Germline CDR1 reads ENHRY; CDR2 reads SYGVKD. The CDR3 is CAISESRASSYNEQFF. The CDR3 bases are TGTGCCATCAGTGAGTCTCGGGCAAGCTCCTACAATGAGCAGTTCTTC.

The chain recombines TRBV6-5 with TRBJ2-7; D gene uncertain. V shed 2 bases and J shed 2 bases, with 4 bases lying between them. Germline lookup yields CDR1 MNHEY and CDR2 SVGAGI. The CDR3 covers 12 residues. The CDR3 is CASSYPPYEQYF. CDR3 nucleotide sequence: TGTGCCAGCAGTTACCCGCCCTACGAGCAGTACTTC.